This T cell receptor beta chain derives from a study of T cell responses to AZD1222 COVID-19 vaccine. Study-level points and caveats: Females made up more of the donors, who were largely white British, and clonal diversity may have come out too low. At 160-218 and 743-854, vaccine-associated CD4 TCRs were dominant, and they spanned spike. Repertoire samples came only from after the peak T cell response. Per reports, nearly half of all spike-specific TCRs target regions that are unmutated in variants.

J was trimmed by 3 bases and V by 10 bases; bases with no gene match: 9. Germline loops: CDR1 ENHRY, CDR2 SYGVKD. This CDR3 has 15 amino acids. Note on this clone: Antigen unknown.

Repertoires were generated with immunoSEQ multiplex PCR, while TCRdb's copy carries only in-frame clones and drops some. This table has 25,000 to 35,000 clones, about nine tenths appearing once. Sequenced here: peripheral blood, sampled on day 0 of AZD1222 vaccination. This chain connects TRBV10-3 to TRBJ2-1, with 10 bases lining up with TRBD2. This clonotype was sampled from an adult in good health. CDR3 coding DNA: TGTGCCACCTCCTCCGGGACTAGCGTCTACAATGAGCAGTTCTTC. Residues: CATSSGTSVYNEQFF.